The 26 T cell receptor beta chains presented below share a single source sample, sequenced in a study of cytomegalovirus exposure and HLA in healthy donors. A multiplex PCR was run with 60 Vbeta primers and 13 Jbeta primers. Only in-frame clones appear in the TCRdb table, and some are missing; sequencing was by immunoSEQ multiplex PCR. The sample contains approximately 180,000 clones, roughly 87% of which appear only once. The sequenced sample was PBMCs. All receptors come from a girl under three years old in good health and CMV-seronegative.

The V gene is TRBV6-1, the J gene TRBJ2-7, with 9 bases matching TRBD1. The CDR3 sequence is 15 residues long. The trim removed 6 bases at V and 2 bases at J, leaving 8 bases unmatched. CDR1 is MNHNS, CDR2 SASEGT, per germline. CDR3: CASRYNRGPTYEQYF. CDR3 sequence (DNA): TGTGCCAGCAGATACAACAGGGGGCCCACCTACGAGCAGTACTTC.

V and J are TRBV27 and TRBJ1-1, with D uncertain. Germline loops: CDR1 MNHEY, CDR2 SMNVEV (reference sequence). Trimming left V 3 bases short and J 1 base short, with 6 bases between. There are 13 residues in the CDR3. CDR3 sequence (DNA): TGTGCCAGCAGTTTTATCAGGAACACTGAAGCTTTCTTT. Its protein is CASSFIRNTEAFF.

The genes are TRBV19 and TRBJ2-7; the D gene is possibly TRBD1 (6 bases). The germline V gene encodes CDR1 LNHDA and CDR2 SQIVND (reference sequence). Trimming pared 5 bases from V and 2 bases from J, leaving 13 bases between. The CDR3 sequence is 14 residues long. CDR3: CASSSPGQTYEQYF. For the CDR3, the DNA is TGTGCCAGTAGTTCGCCGGGACAAACCTACGAGCAGTACTTC.

The chain is built from TRBV15 and TRBJ1-5, with 9 bases aligning to TRBD1. The CDR3 totals 18 residues. Germline CDR1 is LNHNV and CDR2 is YYDKDF (reference sequence). The J segment lost 2 bases and the V segment lost 3 bases, leaving 11 bases of the junction unmatched. The CDR3 DNA reads as TGTGCCACCAGCAGGGGACAGGGTAGATCAAGGGGCAATCAGCCCCAGCATTTT. Its protein product is CATSRGQGRSRGNQPQHF. The entire variable domain, with the rest obtained from reference TRBV15 and TRBJ1-5, is as follows: DAMVIQNPRYQVTQFGKPVTLSCSQTLNHNVMYWYQQKSSQAPKLLFHYYDKDFNNEADTPDNFQSRRPNTSFCFLDIRSPGLGDTAMYLCATSRGQGRSRGNQPQHFGDGTRLSIL.

This clone was picked up a small number of times. The chain employs TRBV30 and TRBJ2-7; possible D gene TRBD1, 6 bases. V was cut by 0 bases and J by 1 base, with 10 bases left in between. Germline V gives CDR1 GTSNPN, CDR2 SVGIG (reference sequence). This CDR3 spans 14 amino acids. In DNA form, the CDR3 reads TGTGCCTGGAGTGTACGGACAGCTTCCTACGAGCAGTACTTC. Amino acids: CAWSVRTASYEQYF.

This sequence joins TRBV11-3 and TRBJ2-7, with 9 bases identical to TRBD1. The CDR3 covers 15 residues. V shed 5 bases, J shed 6 bases, and the junction held 11 bases outside the gene matches. Germline CDR1 is SGHNT and CDR2 is YENEEA. DNA for the CDR3: TGTGCCAGCAGCGCAGGACAGGGGCAGTTTAGCGAGCAGTACTTC. Translated: CASSAGQGQFSEQYF.

For this clone: This CDR3 is also generated by other DNA sequences in the sample. The chain uses TRBV15 and TRBJ1-1; unclear D gene. The V gene lost 1 base and the J gene lost 1 base, with 7 bases spanning the gap. The CDR3 covers 14 residues. Germline assignment: CDR1 LNHNV and CDR2 YYDKDF (reference sequence). Here the CDR3 reads CATSRVKRNTEAFF. The CDR3 DNA reads as TGTGCCACCAGCAGAGTCAAGAGGAACACTGAAGCTTTCTTT.

The chain is built from TRBV5-4 and TRBJ2-5, with D maybe TRBD2 (6 bases). The germline gives CDR1 SGHNT, CDR2 YYREEE (reference sequence). Trimming left V 2 bases short and J 0 bases short, with 8 bases between. The CDR3 has 14 amino acids. Here the CDR3 DNA reads TGTGCCAGCAGCTTTAGCGGTCACCAAGAGACCCAGTACTTC. This gives the protein CASSFSGHQETQYF.

V and J are TRBV2 and TRBJ2-1; 10 nucleotides align to TRBD2. Per the germline V gene, CDR1 is SNHLY and CDR2 is FYNNEI. The V gene end was trimmed by 3 bases and the J gene end by 6 bases; junction bases not matched to a gene: 5. The CDR3 extends over 15 amino acids. CDR3 nucleotides: TGTGCCAGCAGTGAGGTAGCGGGGGGCCGCAATGAGCAGTTCTTC. Residues: CASSEVAGGRNEQFF.

V usage is TRBV19 and J usage is TRBJ1-6; weak D call: TRBD1 (5 bases). There are 17 residues in the CDR3. Between the trimmed V and J ends, which lost 3 bases and 7 bases, there was a span of 19 bases. CDR1 is LNHDA and CDR2 is SQIVND in the germline V gene (reference sequence). The CDR3 region is CASSMEGWGSGNSPLHF. Here the CDR3 DNA reads TGTGCCAGTAGTATGGAGGGGTGGGGATCGGGGAATTCACCCCTCCACTTT.

This sequence joins TRBV4-2 and TRBJ1-4; D unresolved. V dropped 1 base and J dropped 11 bases, with 17 bases sitting between them. CDR3 size: 15 residues. CDR1 LGHNA and CDR2 YNFKEQ come from the germline V gene. The CDR3 region has the DNA TGTGCCAGCAGCCAAGTTGGTGCCGGGTATGGTAAACTGTTTTTT. Translated, it gives CASSQVGAGYGKLFF.

This chain uses TRBV6-5 with TRBJ1-6; 7 nucleotides align to TRBD1. From germline, CDR1 is MNHEY and CDR2 SVGAGI. V trimming: 6 bases; J trimming: 6 bases; junction bases outside the gene matches: 2. The CDR3 contains 13 residues. The CDR3 loop is CASRRGLNSPLHF. The CDR3 region has the DNA TGTGCCAGCAGAAGGGGGCTTAATTCACCCCTCCACTTT.

V is TRBV7-9 and J is TRBJ2-2, with TRBD2 matching over 9 bases. V shed 2 bases, J shed 4 bases, and the junction held 2 bases outside the gene matches. This CDR3 region has 15 residues. Germline V gene lookup returns CDR1 SEHNR and CDR2 FQNEAQ (reference sequence). Written as DNA, the CDR3 is TGTGCCAGCAGCTTAAGTAGCGGGAGCACCGGGGAGCTGTTTTTT. Translation gives CASSLSSGSTGELFF.

DNA for the CDR3: TGTGCCAGCAGTGAAGAGGGGTCCGGGGGACTAGATACGCAGTATTTT. Amino acids: CASSEEGSGGLDTQYF. The chain links TRBV6-1 to TRBJ2-3; a weak D match, TRBD2 (6 bases). Germline loops: CDR1 MNHNS, CDR2 SASEGT. This CDR3 has 16 amino acids. Trimming cost V 1 base and J 5 bases, with 16 bases left between them.

This chain joins TRBV10-2 and TRBJ1-6; maybe TRBD1 (5 bases). The CDR3 is made up of 16 amino acids. V gave up 6 bases and J gave up 10 bases, with 22 bases separating them. Germline V gives CDR1 WSHSY, CDR2 SAAADI. The CDR3 bases are TGCGCCAGCAGCGACTTTGGGGGGAGTGGGGAGTCACCCCTCCACTTT. It is translated as CASSDFGGSGESPLHF.

J is TRBJ1-1 and V is TRBV7-3, with 7 bases aligning to TRBD1. The germline V gene encodes CDR1 SGHTA and CDR2 FQGTGA. The CDR3 has 13 residues. Losses at the gene ends were 6 bases for V and 4 bases for J; bases not matched to a gene: 5. CDR3 amino acids: CASRFRQGTEAFF. The CDR3 DNA is TGTGCCAGCAGGTTTAGACAGGGCACTGAAGCTTTCTTT.

This clone appeared once. The chain combines TRBV11-3 with TRBJ1-4, with D possibly TRBD1 on 5 matching bases. Trimming left V 6 bases short and J 6 bases short, with 20 bases between. Germline V gene lookup returns CDR1 SGHNT and CDR2 YENEEA. This CDR3 spans 16 amino acids. The CDR3 coding sequence is TGTGCCAGCAGGCAATCAAAGCAGGGTAAGTATGAAAAACTGTTTTTT. The encoded protein is CASRQSKQGKYEKLFF.

The chain links TRBV25-1 to TRBJ2-7; 15 bases are shared with TRBD2. V shed 1 base and J 6 bases; nucleotides not matched to a gene: 7. Germline V gene data show CDR1 as MGHDK and CDR2 as SYGVNS. This CDR3 spans 17 amino acids. The CDR3: CASSESKPGLAGGEQYF. The DNA for the CDR3 is TGTGCCAGCAGTGAATCCAAACCGGGACTAGCGGGGGGCGAGCAGTACTTC.

Remarks on this clone: Other DNA sequences in this sample translate to the same CDR3. The gene calls are TRBV10-1 and TRBJ2-5; TRBD2 aligns across 11 bases. The CDR3 loop spans 16 amino acids. Germline trimming cut 6 bases from V and 2 bases from J; bases unmatched to any gene: 8. Per germline, CDR1 WNHNN and CDR2 SYGVQD (reference sequence). The CDR3 DNA reads as TGCGCCAGCAGCGAAGGGCTAGCGGGGGGTCAAGAGACCCAGTACTTC. It translates to CASSEGLAGGQETQYF.

V is TRBV5-1 and J is TRBJ2-7; a weak D match, TRBD1 (6 bases). The ends were cut back, 0 bases at V and 2 bases at J, with 9 bases in the middle. This CDR3 contains 14 residues. The germline gives CDR1 SGHRS, CDR2 YFSETQ. CDR3: CASSLDRDTYEQYF. The CDR3 bases are TGCGCCAGCAGCTTGGACAGGGATACCTACGAGCAGTACTTC.

The V and J genes are TRBV10-2 and TRBJ2-7; D perhaps matches TRBD1 (5 bases). V was shortened by 7 bases and J by 4 bases, with 23 bases between the two germline ends. Germline lookup yields CDR1 WSHSY and CDR2 SAAADI. The CDR3 runs to 16 residues. CDR3 sequence: CASTVLQGSPPYEQYF. CDR3 in DNA: TGCGCCAGCACCGTACTCCAGGGTTCGCCCCCATACGAGCAGTACTTC.

The rearrangement uses TRBV5-1 and TRBJ2-1; TRBD2 matches 7 bases. Germline CDR1 reads SGHRS; CDR2 reads YFSETQ. The CDR3 length is 13 residues. J gave up 6 bases and V 4 bases, and 4 bases lay outside the gene matches. This CDR3 reads CASSDRLANEQFF. The CDR3 nucleotides are TGCGCCAGCAGCGACCGACTAGCCAATGAGCAGTTCTTC.

The V call is TRBV6-5, the J call TRBJ1-6; weak D call: TRBD1 (5 bases). The germline V and J ends were trimmed by 6 bases and 7 bases, with 16 bases remaining between them. The germline CDR1 and CDR2 sequences are MNHEY and SVGAGI. The CDR3 consists of 15 residues. The CDR3 DNA reads as TGTGCCAGCAGGCCCGGGGGACTGGGCAATTCACCCCTCCACTTT. It encodes CASRPGGLGNSPLHF.

This chain connects TRBV9 to TRBJ2-5; TRBD1 agrees at 8 bases. With V trimmed by 4 bases and J by 5 bases, 10 bases remained unmatched. This CDR3 region has 15 residues. Germline lookup yields CDR1 SGDLS and CDR2 YYNGEE. This CDR3 is CASSPVGQGRETQYF. The DNA for the CDR3 is TGTGCCAGCAGCCCCGTTGGACAGGGACGGGAGACCCAGTACTTC.

The CDR3: CASSKYWGVEAFF. The CDR3 coding sequence is TGTGCCAGCAGCAAATATTGGGGAGTAGAAGCTTTCTTT. This chain uses TRBV6-5 with TRBJ1-1; D is undetermined. Germline values: CDR1 MNHEY, CDR2 SVGAGI. The CDR3 is 13 amino acids. Trimming took off 6 bases at V and 8 bases at J, with 16 bases between the two ends.

CDR3: CASRTGASGNTIYF. For the CDR3, the DNA is TGTGCCAGCCGAACAGGGGCTTCAGGAAACACCATATATTTT. The chain employs TRBV19 and TRBJ1-3, with 7 positions matching TRBD1. This CDR3 is built from 14 residues. Germline V gene sequence: CDR1 LNHDA, CDR2 SQIVND (reference sequence). V shed 9 bases and J 4 bases; nucleotides not matched to a gene: 9.